Included here is one T cell receptor beta chain sequence, with context. This clone was seen only a few times. Its target antigen remains unknown. No base-level quality is on record; no much larger clone is a single base apart. Additional DNA sequences in this sample encode the identical CDR3. At diagnosis, tumor, uninvolved tumor-adjacent lung and peripheral blood were collected and then preserved as a mix of FFPE and fresh-frozen material. For TCR repertoire profiling, the blood samples were analyzed as peripheral blood mononuclear cells. The immunoSEQ Assay was used to sequence TCR beta CDR3 regions from DNA. As for the authors' bioinformatics: T cell density was computed as TCR beta template counts normalized to usable DNA estimated by amplifying housekeeping genes. Richness was estimated with the preseqR package, extrapolating to 400,000 templates for PBMC samples and 120,000 templates for tissue samples. Clonality was defined as one minus Pielou's evenness. Tissue-enriched TCRs were identified by differential abundance testing using productive amino-acid clonotypes, minimum total count 5 and alpha 0.1. The Jaccard Index and the Morisita Overlap Index were used to measure repertoire overlap between compartments. GLIPH grouped TCR beta CDR3s together with public tetramer-defined viral CDR3s, and a viral motif had to include at least three viral sequences and also show V-gene enrichment. This immuneACCESS table, as held by TCRdb, lists in-frame sequences with V and J called but not all clones. Of the missing ones, under half trace to an unresolved V gene in checked studies; the others have no known cause. The DNA gave D and trimming, while V, J and clone size come from that table. This sample comprises about 54,000 clones, under 85% of them detected only once. Clones ranked in the top ten supply around 20% of the sample.

The germline V gene gives CDR1 as SGHRS and CDR2 as YFSETQ. Its CDR3 holds 13 amino acids, cysteine through phenylalanine. The read is trimmed to its CDR3 DNA, 39 bases read in frame from base 1. V is reduced by 0 bases and J by 4 bases, leaving a spacing of 4 bases between them. This specimen comes from a study of T cells in localized non-small cell lung cancer (TCRdb year 2020). About the study as a whole: The study examined T cell repertoires in roughly 240 patients with early-stage NSCLC and compared tumors with uninvolved tumor-adjacent lungs. Of the NSCLC patients, over 120 were male and approximately 100 were female, and the mean age was roughly 61 years. The cohort was made up of approximately 250 treatment-naive NSCLC patients whose localized lung tumors had been resected.

Study-wide conclusions, independent of this receptor: Because multi-region tumor sequencing was not done, intratumor heterogeneity could not be ruled out. Uninvolved tumor-adjacent lung showed the highest T cell clonality, higher than tumor, which suggests more focused antigenic responses in the uninvolved tumor-adjacent lung. Because the study design was exploratory, TCR variables were selected using unadjusted p-values without false-discovery rate correction. Longer overall survival was associated with higher T cell density in blood, whereas shorter survival was associated with higher clonality in adjacent lung. A median of around 50 of the top 100 tumor clones were detected in paired uninvolved adjacent lung, and some 30 of these tumor clones were also found among the top 100 clones of the paired uninvolved adjacent lung.

Here the sequenced sample was peripheral blood, taken before any cancer treatment. The sequence links TRBV5-1 to TRBJ2-2; the D gene assignment is ambiguous. This clonotype was obtained from a female donor of 60 years or more with stage II squamous cell lung carcinoma. The DNA is TGCGCCAGCAGCTTGGGTAGCACCGGGGAGCTGTTTTTT. Protein translation: CASSLGSTGELFF.